The clone carrying this T cell receptor beta chain occurred once. Its antigen is unknown. The data belong to a study of shared clonotypes between healthy human individuals. Assay: immunoSEQ multiplex PCR; the TCRdb copy retains only in-frame clones and omits some. The data show hundreds of thousands of clones, with 55% to 75% seen just once and approximately 1.8% held by the top ten. General observations from the study: What naive subsets generally showed was a larger estimated richness than memory subsets showed.

The germline V gene has CDR1 SGHAT and CDR2 FQNNGV. CDR3 length equals 15 residues. With V trimmed by 1 base and J by 3 bases, 4 bases remained unmatched. The chain has TRBV11-2 and TRBJ2-7, with 9 bases matching TRBD1. The sample was memory CD4+ T cells sorted from blood. Noted subset: CD45RA-negative fraction. The sequence came from a woman under 40 in good health. As DNA, the CDR3 is TGTGCCAGCAGCTTAGCTGGGACAGGGAACTACGAGCAGTACTTC. It translates to CASSLAGTGNYEQYF.